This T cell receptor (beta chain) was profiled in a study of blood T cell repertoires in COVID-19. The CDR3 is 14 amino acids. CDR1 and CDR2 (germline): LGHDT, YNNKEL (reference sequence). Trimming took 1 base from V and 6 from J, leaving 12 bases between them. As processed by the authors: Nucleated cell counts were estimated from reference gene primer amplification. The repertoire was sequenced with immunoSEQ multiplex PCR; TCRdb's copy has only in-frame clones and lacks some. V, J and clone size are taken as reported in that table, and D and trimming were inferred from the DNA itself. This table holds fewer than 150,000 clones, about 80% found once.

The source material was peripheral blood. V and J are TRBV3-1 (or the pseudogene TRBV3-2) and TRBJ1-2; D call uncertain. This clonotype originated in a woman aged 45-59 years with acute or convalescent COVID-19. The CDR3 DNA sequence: TGTGCCAGCAGCCAAGGCGGGGAACGTAATGGCTACACCTTC. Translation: CASSQGGERNGYTF.